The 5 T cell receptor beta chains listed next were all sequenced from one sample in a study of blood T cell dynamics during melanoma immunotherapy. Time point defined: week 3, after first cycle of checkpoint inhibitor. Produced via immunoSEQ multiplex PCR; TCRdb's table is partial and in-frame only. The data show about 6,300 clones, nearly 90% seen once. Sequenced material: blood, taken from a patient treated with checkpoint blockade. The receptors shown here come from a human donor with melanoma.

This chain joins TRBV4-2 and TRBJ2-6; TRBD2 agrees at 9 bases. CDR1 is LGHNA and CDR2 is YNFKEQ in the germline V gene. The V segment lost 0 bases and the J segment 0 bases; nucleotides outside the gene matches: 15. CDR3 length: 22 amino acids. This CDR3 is CASSQEGWRGGSTTSGANVLTF. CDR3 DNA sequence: TGTGCCAGCAGCCAAGAAGGATGGCGGGGGGGCTCGACGACCTCTGGGGCCAACGTCCTGACTTTC.

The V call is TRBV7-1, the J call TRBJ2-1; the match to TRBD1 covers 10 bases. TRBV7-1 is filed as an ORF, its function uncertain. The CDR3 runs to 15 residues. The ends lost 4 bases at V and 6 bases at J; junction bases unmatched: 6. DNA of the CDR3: TGTGCCAGCAGCTTTTCCGGGACAGGGGTCAATGAGCAGTTCTTC. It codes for CASSFSGTGVNEQFF.

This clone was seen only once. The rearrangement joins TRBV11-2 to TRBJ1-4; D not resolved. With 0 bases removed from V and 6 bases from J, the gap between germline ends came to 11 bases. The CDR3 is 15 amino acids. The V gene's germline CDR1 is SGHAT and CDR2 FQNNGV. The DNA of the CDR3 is TGTGCCAGCAGCTTAGAGGATCGCAACTATGAAAAACTGTTTTTT. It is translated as CASSLEDRNYEKLFF.

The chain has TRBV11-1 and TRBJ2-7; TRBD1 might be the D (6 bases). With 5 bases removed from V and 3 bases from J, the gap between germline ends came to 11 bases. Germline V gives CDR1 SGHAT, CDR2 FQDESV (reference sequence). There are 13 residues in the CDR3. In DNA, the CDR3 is TGTGCCAGCAGCCCAGGGGATGTCTACGAGCAGTACTTC. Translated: CASSPGDVYEQYF.

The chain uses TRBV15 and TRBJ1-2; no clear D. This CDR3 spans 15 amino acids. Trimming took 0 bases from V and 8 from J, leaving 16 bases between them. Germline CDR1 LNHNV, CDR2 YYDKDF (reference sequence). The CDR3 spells CATSREDGLPEGYTF. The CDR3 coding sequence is TGTGCCACCAGCAGAGAGGACGGCCTACCGGAAGGCTACACCTTC.